This TCR beta chain comes out of a study of CD8 T cells in ankylosing spondylitis. This clonotype was picked up a small number of times. Its specificity is not known. Study results and caveats: Before this, some motif variants had been reported in reactive arthritis synovial fluid and blood. The authors reported significant enrichment of disease-linked clones in matched ankylosing spondylitis synovial fluid.

Germline CDR1 and CDR2: KGHDR and SFDVKD. V gave up 4 bases and J gave up 0 bases, with 11 bases separating them. There are 16 residues in the CDR3. One entry per CDR3 protein results from TCRdb running MiXCR on the 5' RACE reads. Of about 66,000 distinct CDR3 sequences detected, 6.2% appear once; the ten largest clones hold approximately 4.5%. The gene calls are TRBV24-1 and TRBJ2-2; either TRBD1 or TRBD2 may fit D (5 bases each). Sequencing used synovial fluid, either unsorted or a sorted T cell fraction (not recorded which). This clonotype originated in a male donor with ankylosing spondylitis. The CDR3 reads CATSEAGTSNTGELFF. Written as DNA, the CDR3 is TGTGCCACCAGTGAGGCCGGGACCTCGAACACCGGGGAGCTGTTTTTT.